A single sample gave rise to the 8 T cell receptor beta chains below, sequenced in a study of CD8 T cells in Susac syndrome (dated by TCRdb to between 2017 and 2020). Library creation used the immunoSEQ multiplex PCR assay. RNA was extracted with the RNeasy kit and roughly 0.45 to 1 ug was reverse transcribed using random hexamers. TCRdb ran its own pipeline on the public reads, namely fastp trimming at Q25 and MiXCR clone calling, and kept in-frame beta chains. Rows matching on CDR3 protein sequence are summarized as one entry with the most common DNA and genes. Recorded for this sample are hundreds of thousands of distinct CDR3 sequences; around 85% of them occurred a single time. Roughly 0.22% of the sample is in the top ten clones. Input material: CD8+ T cells from PBMCs. These receptor sequences come from a human donor with multiple sclerosis.

The chain is built from TRBV19 and TRBJ1-1; D remains unclear. Looked up from germline, CDR1 is LNHDA and CDR2 is SQIVND (reference sequence). V was pared by 7 bases and J by 0 bases, with 9 bases between. CDR3 length equals 13 residues. The chain's CDR3 is CASKIGVNTEAFF. In DNA, the CDR3 is TGTGCCAGTAAAATTGGGGTGAACACTGAAGCTTTCTTT.

This sequence joins TRBV7-6 and TRBJ2-7, with D possibly being TRBD1 or TRBD2 (6 bases each). V lost 8 bases to trimming and J lost 4 bases, with 15 bases between them. CDR3 size: 13 residues. CDR1 is SGHVS and CDR2 is FNYEAQ in the germline V gene. CDR3 amino acids: CASAPGGPYEQYF. The CDR3 DNA reads as TGTGCCAGCGCTCCCGGGGGCCCGTACGAGCAGTACTTC.

This chain uses TRBV14 with TRBJ1-1, with TRBD1 identical over 7 bases. The CDR3 consists of 16 residues. CDR1 and CDR2 (germline): SGHDN, FVKESK. V lost 4 bases, J lost 0 bases, and 8 bases stayed unmatched. The CDR3 protein is CASSPPPQGMNTEAFF. The CDR3, as DNA: TGTGCCAGCAGCCCTCCCCCACAGGGGATGAACACTGAAGCTTTCTTT.

V gene TRBV28 combines with J gene TRBJ1-2; 11 bases are shared with TRBD1. The CDR3 covers 15 residues. V lost 2 bases and J lost 3; bases outside the gene matches: 2. Germline lookup yields CDR1 MDHEN and CDR2 SYDVKM. The CDR3 loop reads CASSLGTGGYYGYTF. The CDR3 DNA reads as TGTGCCAGCAGTTTAGGGACAGGGGGTTACTATGGCTACACCTTC.

V gene TRBV20-1 combines with J gene TRBJ2-1; 8 bases are a match to TRBD2. With 0 bases clipped from V and 0 bases from J, the junction kept 7 bases outside the gene matches. This CDR3 contains 17 residues. In germline, CDR1 is DFQATT, CDR2 SNEGSKA (reference sequence). The CDR3 loop is CSARELQRESSYNEQFF. In nucleotides, the CDR3 is TGCAGTGCTAGAGAACTTCAGCGGGAGAGCTCCTACAATGAGCAGTTCTTC.

The chain uses TRBV28 and TRBJ2-7, with D hard to call. V lost 6 bases and J 3 bases, leaving 15 bases between the germline ends. Germline CDR1 and CDR2: MDHEN and SYDVKM. This CDR3 is built from 14 residues. The CDR3 reads CASSGPVLFYEQYF. The CDR3 DNA follows: TGTGCCAGCAGCGGACCCGTCTTGTTCTACGAGCAGTACTTC. Together with reference TRBV28 and TRBJ2-7, the CDR3 gives the full variable domain: DVKVTQSSRYLVKRTGEKVFLECVQDMDHENMFWYRQDPGLGLRLIYFSYDVKMKEKGDIPEGYSVSREKKERFSLILESASTNQTSMYLCASSGPVLFYEQYFGPGTRLTVT.

This chain uses TRBV6-2 or TRBV6-3 with TRBJ2-1, with 13 nucleotides matching TRBD2. This CDR3 comprises 16 residues. Germline values: CDR1 MNHEY, CDR2 SVGEGT. Trimming took 6 bases from V and 3 from J; bases not matched to a gene: 5. The CDR3 DNA follows: TGTGCCAGCAGAGGACTAGCGGGGGAAATCTACAATGAGCAGTTCTTC. This encodes CASRGLAGEIYNEQFF.

The chain is built from TRBV27 and TRBJ2-3; TRBD2 is a possible D gene (6 bases). V lost 7 bases, J lost 3 bases, and 17 bases lay in between. The CDR3 consists of 15 residues. From germline, CDR1 is MNHEY and CDR2 SMNVEV (reference sequence). The CDR3 DNA is TGTGCCAGCACCGCCAGCGGGCTAAGAACAGATACGCAGTATTTT. This encodes CASTASGLRTDTQYF.